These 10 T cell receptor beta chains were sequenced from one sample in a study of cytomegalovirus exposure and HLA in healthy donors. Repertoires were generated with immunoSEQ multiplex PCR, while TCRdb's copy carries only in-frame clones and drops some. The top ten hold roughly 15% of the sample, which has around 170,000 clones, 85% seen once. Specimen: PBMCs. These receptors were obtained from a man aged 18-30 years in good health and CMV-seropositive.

The CDR3 sequence: CASRAAGGNEQFF. The CDR3 region has the DNA TGTGCCAGCAGGGCCGCAGGGGGCAATGAGCAGTTCTTC. The chain uses TRBV7-3 and TRBJ2-1; 7 positions agree with TRBD1. CDR3 length: 13 amino acids. V trimming: 6 bases; J trimming: 6 bases; junction bases outside the gene matches: 5. From germline, CDR1 is SGHTA and CDR2 FQGTGA.

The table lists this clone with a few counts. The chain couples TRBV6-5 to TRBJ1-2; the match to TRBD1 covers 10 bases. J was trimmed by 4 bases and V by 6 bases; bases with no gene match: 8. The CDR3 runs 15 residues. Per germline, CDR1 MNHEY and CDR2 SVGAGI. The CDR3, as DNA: TGTGCCAGCAGCAAGCAGGGACAGGGGAGCTATGGCTACACCTTC. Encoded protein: CASSKQGQGSYGYTF.

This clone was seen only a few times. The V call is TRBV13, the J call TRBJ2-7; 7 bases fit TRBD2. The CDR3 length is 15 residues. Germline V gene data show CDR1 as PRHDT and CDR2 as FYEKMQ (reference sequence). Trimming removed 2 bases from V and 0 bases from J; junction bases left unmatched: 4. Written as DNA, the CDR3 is TGTGCCAGCAGCTTACGGGGGGTGAGCTCCTACGAGCAGTACTTC. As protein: CASSLRGVSSYEQYF.

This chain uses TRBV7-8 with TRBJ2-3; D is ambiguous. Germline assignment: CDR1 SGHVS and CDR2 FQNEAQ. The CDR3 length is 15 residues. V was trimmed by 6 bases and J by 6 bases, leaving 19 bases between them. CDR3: CASSLKNLEWDTQYF. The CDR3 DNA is TGTGCCAGCAGTCTCAAAAACTTAGAATGGGATACGCAGTATTTT.

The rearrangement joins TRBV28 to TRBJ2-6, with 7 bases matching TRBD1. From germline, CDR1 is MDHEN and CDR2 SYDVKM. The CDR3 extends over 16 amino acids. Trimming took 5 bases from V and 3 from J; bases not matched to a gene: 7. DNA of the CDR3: TGTGCCAGCAGTCCTCAGGGGGTATATGGGGCCAACGTCCTGACTTTC. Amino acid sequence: CASSPQGVYGANVLTF.

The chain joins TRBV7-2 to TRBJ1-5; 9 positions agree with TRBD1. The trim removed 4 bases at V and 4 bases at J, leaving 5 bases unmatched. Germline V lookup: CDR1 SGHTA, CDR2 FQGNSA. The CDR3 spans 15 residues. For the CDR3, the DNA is TGTGCCAGCAGCTGGGGACAGGGAGGGAATCAGCCCCAGCATTTT. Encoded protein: CASSWGQGGNQPQHF.

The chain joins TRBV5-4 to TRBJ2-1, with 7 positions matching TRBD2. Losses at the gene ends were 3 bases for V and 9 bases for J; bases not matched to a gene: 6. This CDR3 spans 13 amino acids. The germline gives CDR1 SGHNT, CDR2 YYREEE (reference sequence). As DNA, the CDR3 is TGTGCCAGCAGCTCTCCCTCTAGCGGTGAGCAGTTCTTC. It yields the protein CASSSPSSGEQFF.

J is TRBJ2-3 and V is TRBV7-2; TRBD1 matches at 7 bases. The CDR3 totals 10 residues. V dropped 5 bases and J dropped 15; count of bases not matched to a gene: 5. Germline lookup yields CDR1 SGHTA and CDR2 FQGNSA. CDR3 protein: CASSHDREYF. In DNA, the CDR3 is TGTGCCAGCAGCCACGACAGGGAATATTTT.

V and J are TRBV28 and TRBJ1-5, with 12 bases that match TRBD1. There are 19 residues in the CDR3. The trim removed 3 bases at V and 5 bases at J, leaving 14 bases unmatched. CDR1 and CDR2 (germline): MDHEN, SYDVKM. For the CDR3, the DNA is TGTGCCAGCAGTTTTCCCCGCGGGACAGGGGGCGCTTTGCATCAGCCCCAGCATTTT. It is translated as CASSFPRGTGGALHQPQHF.

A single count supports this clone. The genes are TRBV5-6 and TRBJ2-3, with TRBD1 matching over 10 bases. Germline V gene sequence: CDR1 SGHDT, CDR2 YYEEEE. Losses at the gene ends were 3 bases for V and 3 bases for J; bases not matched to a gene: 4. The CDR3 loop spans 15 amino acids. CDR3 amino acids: CASSSTGGRTDTQYF. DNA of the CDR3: TGTGCCAGCAGCTCGACAGGGGGCCGGACAGATACGCAGTATTTT.